The rows below give T cell receptor beta chains drawn from one sample of a study of blood T cell repertoires in COVID-19. Sequencing used immunoSEQ multiplex PCR; TCRdb keeps in-frame clones, though not all of them. The sample carries 110,000 to 150,000 clones, about 84% recorded once. The sequenced material came from peripheral blood. All receptors come from a woman aged 45-65 years with acute or convalescent COVID-19. Both conserved end residues are part of each CDR3. The order of the fields is V gene, D gene, clone size, J gene, CDR3 length, CDR3 protein, CDR3 DNA. D genes are given only for firm matches. The size entry is marked missing in some rows and otherwise reads once, few, many or a size class.

v_gene: TRBV19; d_gene: TRBD1; abundance: -; j_gene: TRBJ1-5; len: 15; CDR3aa: CASKLLQGARQPQHF; CDR3nt: TGTGCCAGTAAACTACTCCAGGGGGCCCGACAGCCCCAGCATTTT
v_gene: TRBV7-9; d_gene: -; abundance: -; j_gene: TRBJ1-4; len: 15; CDR3aa: CASNRIIGQNEKLFF; CDR3nt: TGTGCCAGCAACCGAATCATCGGACAGAATGAAAAACTGTTTTTT
v_gene: TRBV7-2; d_gene: -; abundance: -; j_gene: TRBJ2-3; len: 14; CDR3aa: CASSPPLSVDTQYF; CDR3nt: TGTGCCAGCAGCCCCCCGCTAAGCGTAGATACGCAGTATTTT
v_gene: TRBV5-1; d_gene: TRBD1; abundance: -; j_gene: TRBJ1-6; len: 13; CDR3aa: CASSLTGESPLHF; CDR3nt: TGCGCCAGCAGCTTGACAGGGGAATCACCCCTCCACTTT
v_gene: TRBV28; d_gene: -; abundance: -; j_gene: TRBJ1-2; len: 12; CDR3aa: CASSRQAYGYTF; CDR3nt: TGTGCCAGCAGTAGGCAGGCGTATGGCTACACCTTC
v_gene: TRBV18; d_gene: -; abundance: -; j_gene: TRBJ2-2; len: 15; CDR3aa: CASSYLTANTGELFF; CDR3nt: TGTGCCAGCTCCTATTTGACTGCAAACACCGGGGAGCTGTTTTTT
v_gene: TRBV19; d_gene: TRBD1; abundance: once; j_gene: TRBJ2-7; len: 15; CDR3aa: CASTAGTGGSYEQYF; CDR3nt: TGTGCCAGTACCGCCGGGACAGGGGGGTCCTACGAGCAGTACTTC
v_gene: TRBV11-3; d_gene: -; abundance: few; j_gene: TRBJ1-1; len: 15; CDR3aa: CASSLGVTAGTEAFF; CDR3nt: TGTGCCAGCAGCTTAGGCGTGACAGCGGGCACTGAAGCTTTCTTT
v_gene: TRBV4-3; d_gene: -; abundance: few; j_gene: TRBJ2-2; len: 15; CDR3aa: CASSQGGGVIGELFF; CDR3nt: TGCGCCAGCAGCCAGGGAGGGGGAGTCATCGGGGAGCTGTTTTTT
v_gene: TRBV19; d_gene: -; abundance: once; j_gene: TRBJ1-2; len: 15; CDR3aa: CASSIAPGGKYGYTF; CDR3nt: TGTGCCAGTAGTATCGCTCCGGGGGGGAAATATGGCTACACCTTC
v_gene: TRBV6-1; d_gene: -; abundance: many; j_gene: TRBJ1-5; len: 15; CDR3aa: CASSEAPGPNQPQHF; CDR3nt: TGTGCCAGCAGTGAAGCGCCAGGGCCCAATCAGCCCCAGCATTTT
v_gene: TRBV19; d_gene: -; abundance: -; j_gene: TRBJ1-5; len: 15; CDR3aa: CASSIAAGVGQPQHF; CDR3nt: TGTGCCAGTAGTATAGCGGCAGGGGTGGGTCAGCCCCAGCATTTT
v_gene: TRBV20-1; d_gene: -; abundance: -; j_gene: TRBJ2-7; len: 13; CDR3aa: CSASSGSSYEQYF; CDR3nt: TGCAGTGCTAGTTCGGGGAGCTCCTACGAGCAGTACTTC
v_gene: TRBV28; d_gene: TRBD1; abundance: -; j_gene: TRBJ2-7; len: 13; CDR3aa: CASRPGTAYEQYF; CDR3nt: TGTGCCAGCAGACCCGGGACAGCCTACGAGCAGTACTTC
v_gene: TRBV6-1; d_gene: -; abundance: many; j_gene: TRBJ1-3; len: 15; CDR3aa: CASSEDRFSGNTIYF; CDR3nt: TGTGCCAGCAGTGAAGACCGGTTCTCTGGAAACACCATATATTTT
v_gene: TRBV5-1; d_gene: -; abundance: -; j_gene: TRBJ2-6; len: 19; CDR3aa: CASSSRTPPGSTGANVLTF; CDR3nt: TGCGCCAGCAGCAGTCGGACACCCCCAGGATCGACGGGGGCCAACGTCCTGACTTTC
v_gene: TRBV27; d_gene: -; abundance: few; j_gene: TRBJ1-6; len: 12; CDR3aa: CASSPVNSPLHF; CDR3nt: TGTGCCAGCAGTCCGGTTAATTCACCCCTCCACTTT
v_gene: TRBV29-1; d_gene: TRBD1; abundance: -; j_gene: TRBJ2-2; len: 16; CDR3aa: CSVGGLTGGNTGELFF; CDR3nt: TGCAGCGTCGGAGGCTTGACAGGGGGAAACACCGGGGAGCTGTTTTTT
v_gene: TRBV7-9; d_gene: TRBD1; abundance: -; j_gene: TRBJ1-1; len: 15; CDR3aa: CASSPPRGTNTEAFF; CDR3nt: TGTGCCAGCAGCCCGCCCAGGGGGACGAACACTGAAGCTTTCTTT
v_gene: TRBV9; d_gene: -; abundance: -; j_gene: TRBJ1-2; len: 14; CDR3aa: CASGRSGPGYGYTF; CDR3nt: TGTGCCAGCGGACGGAGCGGGCCTGGTTATGGCTACACCTTC
v_gene: TRBV4-2; d_gene: -; abundance: -; j_gene: TRBJ2-1; len: 12; CDR3aa: CASSHASGEQFF; CDR3nt: TGTGCCAGCAGCCATGCGTCAGGGGAGCAGTTCTTC
v_gene: TRBV7-8; d_gene: -; abundance: -; j_gene: TRBJ1-2; len: 13; CDR3aa: CASSDSVSYGYTF; CDR3nt: TGTGCCAGTTCGGACAGCGTGAGCTATGGCTACACCTTC
v_gene: TRBV7-9; d_gene: -; abundance: once; j_gene: TRBJ2-7; len: 12; CDR3aa: CASSYATNEQYF; CDR3nt: TGTGCCAGCAGCTATGCTACGAACGAGCAGTACTTC
v_gene: TRBV2; d_gene: TRBD1; abundance: -; j_gene: TRBJ1-6; len: 15; CDR3aa: CASKGTGAYNSPLHF; CDR3nt: TGTGCCAGCAAAGGGACAGGGGCTTATAATTCACCCCTCCACTTT
v_gene: TRBV28; d_gene: -; abundance: -; j_gene: TRBJ1-5; len: 10; CDR3aa: CATQSQPQHF; CDR3nt: TGTGCCACCCAGTCTCAGCCCCAGCATTTT
v_gene: TRBV18; d_gene: TRBD1; abundance: few; j_gene: TRBJ1-1; len: 14; CDR3aa: CASSPQTGGTEAFF; CDR3nt: TGTGCCAGCTCCCCCCAGACAGGGGGCACTGAAGCTTTCTTT
v_gene: TRBV4-1; d_gene: -; abundance: -; j_gene: TRBJ2-2; len: 16; CDR3aa: CASSQEPGAVTGELFF; CDR3nt: TGCGCCAGCAGCCAAGAACCAGGGGCGGTCACCGGGGAGCTGTTTTTT
v_gene: TRBV6-6; d_gene: -; abundance: -; j_gene: TRBJ2-1; len: 12; CDR3aa: CASSYSSNEQFF; CDR3nt: TGTGCCAGCAGTTACTCGAGCAATGAGCAGTTCTTC
v_gene: TRBV7-2; d_gene: -; abundance: -; j_gene: TRBJ1-5; len: 13; CDR3aa: CASSRDNGEPQHF; CDR3nt: TGTGCCAGCAGCCGGGATAACGGGGAGCCCCAGCATTTT
v_gene: TRBV18; d_gene: TRBD1; abundance: -; j_gene: TRBJ1-6; len: 15; CDR3aa: CASSPKTGNNSPLHF; CDR3nt: TGTGCCAGCTCCCCGAAGACAGGGAACAATTCACCCCTCCACTTT
v_gene: TRBV30; d_gene: TRBD1; abundance: once; j_gene: TRBJ1-1; len: 15; CDR3aa: CAWSFRTGTNTEAFF; CDR3nt: TGTGCCTGGAGCTTCCGGACAGGGACGAACACTGAAGCTTTCTTT
v_gene: TRBV6-4; d_gene: -; abundance: -; j_gene: TRBJ2-3; len: 15; CDR3aa: CASSDSGGSTDTQYF; CDR3nt: TGTGCCAGCAGTGACTCTGGGGGGAGCACAGATACGCAGTATTTT
v_gene: TRBV6-6; d_gene: -; abundance: -; j_gene: TRBJ2-2; len: 13; CDR3aa: CASSRDGTGELFF; CDR3nt: TGTGCCAGCAGTCGTGACGGGACCGGGGAGCTGTTTTTT
v_gene: TRBV2; d_gene: -; abundance: -; j_gene: TRBJ1-6; len: 14; CDR3aa: CASSDRSDTQALHF; CDR3nt: TGTGCCAGCAGTGACAGGTCGGACACTCAAGCCCTCCACTTT
v_gene: TRBV2; d_gene: TRBD1; abundance: -; j_gene: TRBJ2-1; len: 15; CDR3aa: CASRETGGAGGEQFF; CDR3nt: TGTGCCAGCAGAGAGACAGGGGGCGCGGGAGGTGAGCAGTTCTTC
v_gene: TRBV11-2; d_gene: -; abundance: -; j_gene: TRBJ1-3; len: 14; CDR3aa: CASSLGTQGNTIYF; CDR3nt: TGTGCCAGCAGCTTAGGGACACAAGGAAACACCATATATTTT
v_gene: TRBV9; d_gene: TRBD2; abundance: once; j_gene: TRBJ2-1; len: 15; CDR3aa: CASSVDGGGYNEQFF; CDR3nt: TGTGCCAGCAGCGTAGACGGCGGGGGGTACAATGAGCAGTTCTTC
v_gene: TRBV5-1; d_gene: TRBD1; abundance: once; j_gene: TRBJ2-1; len: 14; CDR3aa: CASSFGTGGDEQFF; CDR3nt: TGCGCCAGCAGCTTTGGGACAGGGGGCGATGAGCAGTTCTTC
v_gene: TRBV4-1; d_gene: -; abundance: -; j_gene: TRBJ1-6; len: 16; CDR3aa: CASSPPPKPDNPELHF; CDR3nt: TGCGCCAGCAGCCCTCCCCCCAAGCCCGATAACCCTGAACTCCACTTT
v_gene: TRBV6-1; d_gene: -; abundance: -; j_gene: TRBJ1-6; len: 16; CDR3aa: CASSADSNSRNSPLHF; CDR3nt: TGTGCCAGCAGTGCGGACAGTAATTCGCGTAATTCACCCCTCCACTTT
v_gene: TRBV19; d_gene: -; abundance: -; j_gene: TRBJ2-3; len: 16; CDR3aa: CASSILKGSGTDTQYF; CDR3nt: TGTGCCAGTAGTATACTCAAGGGGTCGGGCACAGATACGCAGTATTTT
v_gene: TRBV2; d_gene: -; abundance: -; j_gene: TRBJ1-1; len: 15; CDR3aa: CASRPGLPSPTEAFF; CDR3nt: TGTGCCAGCCGCCCAGGGCTTCCCTCCCCCACTGAAGCTTTCTTT
v_gene: TRBV27; d_gene: -; abundance: -; j_gene: TRBJ2-1; len: 14; CDR3aa: CASSEPGQYNEQFF; CDR3nt: TGTGCCAGCAGCGAACCGGGACAATACAATGAGCAGTTCTTC
v_gene: TRBV9; d_gene: TRBD2; abundance: -; j_gene: TRBJ2-3; len: 16; CDR3aa: CASSGPSGGAGDTQYF; CDR3nt: TGTGCCAGCAGCGGACCGAGCGGGGGGGCCGGTGATACGCAGTATTTT
v_gene: TRBV7-9; d_gene: TRBD1; abundance: -; j_gene: TRBJ1-2; len: 15; CDR3aa: CASSASGTGGYGYTF; CDR3nt: TGTGCCAGCAGCGCTTCCGGGACAGGGGGATATGGCTACACCTTC
v_gene: TRBV6-5; d_gene: -; abundance: -; j_gene: TRBJ1-2; len: 14; CDR3aa: CASSATGSSYGYTF; CDR3nt: TGTGCCAGCAGCGCAACAGGGAGTAGCTATGGCTACACCTTC
v_gene: TRBV6-5; d_gene: -; abundance: few; j_gene: TRBJ2-7; len: 14; CDR3aa: CASSYSSSSYEQYF; CDR3nt: TGTGCCAGCAGTTACTCGTCCTCCTCCTACGAGCAGTACTTC
v_gene: TRBV5-1; d_gene: -; abundance: -; j_gene: TRBJ1-4; len: 14; CDR3aa: CASSLAGQEEKLFF; CDR3nt: TGCGCCAGCAGCTTAGCAGGGCAAGAGGAAAAACTGTTTTTT
v_gene: TRBV12-5; d_gene: TRBD1; abundance: -; j_gene: TRBJ1-5; len: 13; CDR3aa: CASSRGLNQPQHF; CDR3nt: TGTGCTAGTAGCAGGGGGCTAAACCAGCCCCAGCATTTT
v_gene: TRBV5-1; d_gene: -; abundance: once; j_gene: TRBJ1-3; len: 15; CDR3aa: CASSSTGISGNTIYF; CDR3nt: TGCGCCAGCAGCTCTACAGGGATCTCTGGAAACACCATATATTTT